The clone carrying this T cell receptor beta chain has more than one count but fewer than ten. V shed 2 bases, J shed 5 bases, and the junction held 8 bases outside the gene matches. There are 15 residues in the CDR3. Germline CDR1 reads SEHNR; CDR2 reads FQNEAQ (reference sequence). This entry comes from a study of cytomegalovirus exposure and HLA in healthy donors. This PCR relied on a set of 60 Vbeta primers and 13 Jbeta primers. The data were produced by immunoSEQ multiplex PCR, yet TCRdb's version contains in-frame clones alone and is incomplete. The table has over 65,000 clones, more than 75% seen once; the top ten hold about 14%.

Sequenced input: PBMCs. The source is a woman between 35 and 50 years old in good health and CMV-seropositive. The chain carries TRBV7-9 and TRBJ1-2; 7 nucleotides match TRBD1. CDR3 in DNA: TGTGCCAGCAGCTTATACCGGGACAGACCGTATGGCTACACCTTC. Its translation: CASSLYRDRPYGYTF.